This is a list of T cell receptor beta chains from one sample in a study of cytomegalovirus exposure and HLA in healthy donors. Assay used: immunoSEQ multiplex PCR; TCRdb lists only in-frame clones, some missing. The profile covers more than 250,000 clones, with roughly 89% appearing a single time and roughly 2% taken by the ten largest. Sequenced: PBMCs. The receptors come from a woman in her late teens or twenties in good health and CMV-seronegative. CDR3s include the opening cysteine and the closing phenylalanine or tryptophan. D genes are given only for firm matches. Not all rows give a size; the values are once, few, many and, for expanded clones, a class.

>.|TRBD2|TRBV27|TRBJ2-3
TGTGCCAGCAGTTTCCTTTCGGGGACTAGCGGGGGGCGCACAGATACGCAGTATTTT
CASSFLSGTSGGRTDTQYF
>.|TRBD2|TRBV5-1|TRBJ2-7
TGCGCCAGCAGCCCTAGGGGGACTAGCGGTTCCTACGAGCAGTACTTC
CASSPRGTSGSYEQYF
>.|TRBD1|TRBV30|TRBJ2-7
TGTGCCTGGAGTCTTGGACAGGGCGACGAGCAGTACTTC
CAWSLGQGDEQYF
>once|.|TRBV2|TRBJ2-7
TGTGCCAGCAAGATCGAGACTAAGGCTTACGAGCAGTACTTC
CASKIETKAYEQYF
>.|TRBD1|TRBV4-1|TRBJ1-2
TGCGCCAGCAGCTCTCGACAGGGTAAGGGCTATGGCTACACCTTC
CASSSRQGKGYGYTF
>.|.|TRBV6-5|TRBJ1-1
TGTGCCAGCAGCCGGGATGTGAACACTGAAGCTTTCTTT
CASSRDVNTEAFF
>.|.|TRBV20-1|TRBJ2-7
TGCAGTGCCACGGTTCTCTACGAGCAGTACTTC
CSATVLYEQYF
>.|TRBD1|TRBV11-2|TRBJ1-3
TGTGCCAGCAGCTTAGACCAGGGGGCAGGTGGAAACACCATATATTTT
CASSLDQGAGGNTIYF
>.|.|TRBV6-5|TRBJ1-6
TGTGCCAGCACTCCGCGGGGGAATTCACCCCTCCACTTT
CASTPRGNSPLHF
>.|.|TRBV2|TRBJ2-7
TGTGCCAGCAGAGCGGCTAGCATCGAGCAGTACTTC
CASRAASIEQYF
>.|.|TRBV27|TRBJ1-5
TGTGCCAGCAGTTTTCAGGGTCCGGGCTCGCCCCAGCATTTT
CASSFQGPGSPQHF
>once|.|TRBV11-2|TRBJ1-5
TGTGCCAGCAGCTTAGATTCAAGGGGGTTCAATCAGCCCCAGCATTTT
CASSLDSRGFNQPQHF
>.|.|TRBV23-1|TRBJ1-5
TGCGCCAGCCCCCAACCGCGTGGCAATCAGCCCCAGCATTTT
CASPQPRGNQPQHF
>.|TRBD1|TRBV5-1|TRBJ2-3
TGCGCCAGCAGCTTGGAAGGGACAGGGCCCACAGATACGCAGTATTTT
CASSLEGTGPTDTQYF
>.|.|TRBV11-2|TRBJ2-7
TGTGCCAGCAGCTTACCAGGGGGGTTCTACGAGCAGTACTTC
CASSLPGGFYEQYF
>.|.|TRBV7-9|TRBJ2-3
TGTGCCAGCAGCTTAGCGCGGCGAGCTCTGACGGACACAGATACGCAGTATTTT
CASSLARRALTDTDTQYF